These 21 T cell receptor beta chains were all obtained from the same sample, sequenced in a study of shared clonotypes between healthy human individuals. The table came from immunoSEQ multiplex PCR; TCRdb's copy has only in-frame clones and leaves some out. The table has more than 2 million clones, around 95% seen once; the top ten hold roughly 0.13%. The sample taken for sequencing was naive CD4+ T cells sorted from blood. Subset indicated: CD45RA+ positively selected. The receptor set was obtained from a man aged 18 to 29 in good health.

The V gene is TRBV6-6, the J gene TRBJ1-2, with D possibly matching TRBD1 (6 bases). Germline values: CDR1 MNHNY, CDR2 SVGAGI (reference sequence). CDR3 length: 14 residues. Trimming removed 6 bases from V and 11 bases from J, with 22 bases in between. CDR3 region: CASSPNRDFFRYTF. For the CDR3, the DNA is TGTGCCAGCAGCCCTAACAGGGATTTTTTTCGTTACACCTTC.

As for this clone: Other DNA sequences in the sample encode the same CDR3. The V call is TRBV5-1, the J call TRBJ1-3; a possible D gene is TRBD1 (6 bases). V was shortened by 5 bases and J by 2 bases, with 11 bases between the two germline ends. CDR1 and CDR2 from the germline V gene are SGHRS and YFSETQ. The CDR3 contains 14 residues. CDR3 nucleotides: TGCGCCAGCAGTGGGGGCGCCCCTGGAAACACCATATATTTT. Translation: CASSGGAPGNTIYF.

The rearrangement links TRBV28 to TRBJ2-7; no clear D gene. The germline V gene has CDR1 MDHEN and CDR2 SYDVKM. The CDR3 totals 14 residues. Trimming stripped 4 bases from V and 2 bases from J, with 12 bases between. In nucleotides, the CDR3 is TGTGCCAGCAGTTCGGGTCGTTCAACCTACGAGCAGTACTTC. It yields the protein CASSSGRSTYEQYF.

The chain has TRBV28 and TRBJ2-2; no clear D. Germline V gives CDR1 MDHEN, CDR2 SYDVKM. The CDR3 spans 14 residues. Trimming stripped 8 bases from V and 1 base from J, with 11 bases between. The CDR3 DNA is TGTGCCAGCGGACCCCTCCGGAACACCGGGGAGCTGTTTTTT. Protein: CASGPLRNTGELFF. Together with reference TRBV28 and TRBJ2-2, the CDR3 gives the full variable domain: DVKVTQSSRYLVKRTGEKVFLECVQDMDHENMFWYRQDPGLGLRLIYFSYDVKMKEKGDIPEGYSVSREKKERFSLILESASTNQTSMYLCASGPLRNTGELFFGEGSRLTVL.

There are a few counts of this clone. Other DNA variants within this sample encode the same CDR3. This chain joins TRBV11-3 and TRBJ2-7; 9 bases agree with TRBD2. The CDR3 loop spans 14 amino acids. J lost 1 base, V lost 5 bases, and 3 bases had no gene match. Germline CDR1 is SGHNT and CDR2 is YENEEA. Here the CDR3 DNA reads TGTGCCAGCAGCCCGACTAGCGGTTCCTACGAGCAGTACTTC. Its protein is CASSPTSGSYEQYF.

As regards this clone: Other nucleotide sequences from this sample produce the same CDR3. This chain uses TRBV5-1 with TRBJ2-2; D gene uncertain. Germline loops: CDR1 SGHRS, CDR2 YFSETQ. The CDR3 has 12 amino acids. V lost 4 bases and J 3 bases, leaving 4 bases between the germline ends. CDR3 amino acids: CASSLHTGELFF. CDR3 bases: TGCGCCAGCAGCCTCCACACCGGGGAGCTGTTTTTT.

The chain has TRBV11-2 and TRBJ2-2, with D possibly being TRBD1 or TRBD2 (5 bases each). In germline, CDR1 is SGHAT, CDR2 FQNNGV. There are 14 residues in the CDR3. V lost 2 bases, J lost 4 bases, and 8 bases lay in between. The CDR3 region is CASSLWDGTGELFF. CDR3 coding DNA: TGTGCCAGCAGCTTATGGGACGGCACCGGGGAGCTGTTTTTT.

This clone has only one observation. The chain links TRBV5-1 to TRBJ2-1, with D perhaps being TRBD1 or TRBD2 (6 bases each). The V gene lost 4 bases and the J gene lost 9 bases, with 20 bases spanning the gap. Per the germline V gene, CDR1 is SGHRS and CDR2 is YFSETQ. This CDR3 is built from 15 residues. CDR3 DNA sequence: TGCGCCAGCAGCCCTAAGGAGGGAACAGGGACTGAGCAGTTCTTC. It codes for CASSPKEGTGTEQFF.

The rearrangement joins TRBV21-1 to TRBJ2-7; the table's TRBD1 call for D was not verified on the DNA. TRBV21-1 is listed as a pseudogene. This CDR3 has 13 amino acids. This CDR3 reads CASSNAGGYEQYF. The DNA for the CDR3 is TGTGCCAGCAGCAATGCAGGGGGCTACGAGCAGTACTTC.

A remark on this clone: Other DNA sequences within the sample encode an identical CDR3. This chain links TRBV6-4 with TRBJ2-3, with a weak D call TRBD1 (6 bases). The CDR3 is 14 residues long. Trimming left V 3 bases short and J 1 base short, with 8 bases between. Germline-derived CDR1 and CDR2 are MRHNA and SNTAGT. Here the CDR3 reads CASSEQGGTDTQYF. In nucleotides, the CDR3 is TGTGCCAGCAGTGAACAGGGTGGCACAGATACGCAGTATTTT.

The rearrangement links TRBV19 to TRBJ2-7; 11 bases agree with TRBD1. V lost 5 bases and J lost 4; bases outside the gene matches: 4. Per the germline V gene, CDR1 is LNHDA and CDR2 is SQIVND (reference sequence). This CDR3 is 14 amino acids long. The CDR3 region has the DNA TGTGCCAGTAGTGGAGGACAGGGGGCGTACGAGCAGTACTTC. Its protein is CASSGGQGAYEQYF.

CDR3 amino acids: CASSAWANTEAFF. In nucleotides, the CDR3 is TGTGCCAGCAGTGCTTGGGCGAACACTGAAGCTTTCTTT. The chain has TRBV2 and TRBJ1-1, with D unresolved. Germline lookup yields CDR1 SNHLY and CDR2 FYNNEI. The CDR3 spans 13 residues. The V end was cut by 4 bases, the J end by 1 base, with 7 bases between.

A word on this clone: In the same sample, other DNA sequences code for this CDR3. CDR3 sequence: CASSYRGGNTEAFF. The DNA for the CDR3 is TGTGCCAGCAGCTACAGGGGTGGTAACACTGAAGCTTTCTTT. The J gene is TRBJ1-1, the V gene TRBV6-5; 7 nucleotides match TRBD1. V was pared by 6 bases and J by 2 bases, with 6 bases of the junction left unmatched. Per the germline V gene, CDR1 is MNHEY and CDR2 is SVGAGI. This CDR3 is built from 14 residues.

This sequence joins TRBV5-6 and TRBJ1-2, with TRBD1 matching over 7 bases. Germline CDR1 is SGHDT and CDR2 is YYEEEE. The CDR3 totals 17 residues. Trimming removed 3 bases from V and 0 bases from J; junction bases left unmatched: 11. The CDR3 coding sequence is TGTGCCAGCAGCTCGGACTTGGGGACAGACACTAACTATGGCTACACCTTC. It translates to CASSSDLGTDTNYGYTF.

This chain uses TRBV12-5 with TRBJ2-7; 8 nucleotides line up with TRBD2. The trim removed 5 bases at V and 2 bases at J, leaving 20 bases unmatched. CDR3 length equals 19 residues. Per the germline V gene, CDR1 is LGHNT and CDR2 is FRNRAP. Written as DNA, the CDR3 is TGTGCTAGTGGTCACCGGGGGGGCCGGGGCTACACTAGAACCTACGAGCAGTACTTC. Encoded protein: CASGHRGGRGYTRTYEQYF. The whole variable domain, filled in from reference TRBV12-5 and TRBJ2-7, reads DARVTQTPRHKVTEMGQEVTMRCQPILGHNTVFWYRQTMMQGLELLAYFRNRAPLDDSGMPKDRFSAEMPDATLATLKIQPSEPRDSAVYFCASGHRGGRGYTRTYEQYFGPGTRLTVT.

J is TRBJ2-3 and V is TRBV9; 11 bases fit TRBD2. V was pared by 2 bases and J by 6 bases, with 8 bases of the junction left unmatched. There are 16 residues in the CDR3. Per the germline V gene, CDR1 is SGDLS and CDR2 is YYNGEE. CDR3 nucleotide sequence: TGTGCCAGCAGCGTCCAGACTAGCGGGGCCGAGGATACGCAGTATTTT. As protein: CASSVQTSGAEDTQYF. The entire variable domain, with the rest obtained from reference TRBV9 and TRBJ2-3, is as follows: DSGVTQTPKHLITATGQRVTLRCSPRSGDLSVYWYQQSLDQGLQFLIQYYNGEERAKGNILERFSAQQFPDLHSELNLSSLELGDSALYFCASSVQTSGAEDTQYFGPGTRLTVL.

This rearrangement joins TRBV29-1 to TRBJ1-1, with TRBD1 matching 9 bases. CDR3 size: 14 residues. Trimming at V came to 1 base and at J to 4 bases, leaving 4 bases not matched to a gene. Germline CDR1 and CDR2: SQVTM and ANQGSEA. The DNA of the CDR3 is TGCAGCGTTGAAGGTCGGACAGGGGTCACTGAAGCTTTCTTT. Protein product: CSVEGRTGVTEAFF.

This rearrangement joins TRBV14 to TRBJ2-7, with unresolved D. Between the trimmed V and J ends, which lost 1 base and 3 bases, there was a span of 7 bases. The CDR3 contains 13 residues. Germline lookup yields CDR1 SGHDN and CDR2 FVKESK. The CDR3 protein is CASSQVQDYEQYF. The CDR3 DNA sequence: TGTGCCAGCAGCCAAGTGCAGGACTACGAGCAGTACTTC.

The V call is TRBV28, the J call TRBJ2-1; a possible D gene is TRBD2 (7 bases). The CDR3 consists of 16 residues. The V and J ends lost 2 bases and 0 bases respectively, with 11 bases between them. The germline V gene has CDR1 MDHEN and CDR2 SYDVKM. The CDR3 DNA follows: TGTGCCAGCAGTTTAAGGGGGGGGTTCTCCTACAATGAGCAGTTCTTC. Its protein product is CASSLRGGFSYNEQFF.

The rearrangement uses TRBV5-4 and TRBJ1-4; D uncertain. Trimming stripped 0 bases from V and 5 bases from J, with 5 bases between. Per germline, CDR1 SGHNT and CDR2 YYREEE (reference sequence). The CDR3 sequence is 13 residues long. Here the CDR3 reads CASSLAGNEKLFF. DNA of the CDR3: TGTGCCAGCAGCTTGGCCGGGAATGAAAAACTGTTTTTT. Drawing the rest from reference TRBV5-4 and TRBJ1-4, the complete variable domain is ETGVTQSPTHLIKTRGQQVTLRCSSQSGHNTVSWYQQALGQGPQFIFQYYREEENGRGNFPPRFSGLQFPNYSSELNVNALELDDSALYLCASSLAGNEKLFFGSGTQLSVL.

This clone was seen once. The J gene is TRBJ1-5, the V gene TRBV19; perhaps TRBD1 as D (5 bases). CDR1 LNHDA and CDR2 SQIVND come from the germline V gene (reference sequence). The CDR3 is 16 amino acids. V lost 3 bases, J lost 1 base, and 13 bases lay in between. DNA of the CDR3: TGTGCCAGTAGTATGATAATGGGGGGAAGCAATCAGCCCCAGCATTTT. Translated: CASSMIMGGSNQPQHF.